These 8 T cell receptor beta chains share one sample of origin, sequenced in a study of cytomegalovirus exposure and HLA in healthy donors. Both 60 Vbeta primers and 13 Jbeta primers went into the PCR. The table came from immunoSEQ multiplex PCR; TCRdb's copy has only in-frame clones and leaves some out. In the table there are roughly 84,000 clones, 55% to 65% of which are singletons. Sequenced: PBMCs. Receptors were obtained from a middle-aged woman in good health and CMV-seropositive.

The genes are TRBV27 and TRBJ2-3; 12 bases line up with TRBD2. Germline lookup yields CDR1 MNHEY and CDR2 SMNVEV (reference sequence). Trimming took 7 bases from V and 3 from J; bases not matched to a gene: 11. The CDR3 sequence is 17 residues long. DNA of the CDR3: TGTGCCAGCACCCCACTCGGACTAGCGGGGCTAACAGATACGCAGTATTTT. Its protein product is CASTPLGLAGLTDTQYF.

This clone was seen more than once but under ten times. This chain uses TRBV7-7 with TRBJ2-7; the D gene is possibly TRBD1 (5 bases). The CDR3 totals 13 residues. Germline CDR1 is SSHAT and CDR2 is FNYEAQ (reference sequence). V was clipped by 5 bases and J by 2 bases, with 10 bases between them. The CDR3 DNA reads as TGTGCCAGCAGCAAAGACAGCGCCTACGAGCAGTACTTC. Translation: CASSKDSAYEQYF.

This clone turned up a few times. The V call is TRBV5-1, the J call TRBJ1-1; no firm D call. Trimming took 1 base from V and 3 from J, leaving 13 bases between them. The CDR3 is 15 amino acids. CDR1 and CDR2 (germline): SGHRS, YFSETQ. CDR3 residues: CASSLFVSGDTEAFF. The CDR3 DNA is TGCGCCAGCAGCTTGTTCGTCAGCGGGGACACTGAAGCTTTCTTT.

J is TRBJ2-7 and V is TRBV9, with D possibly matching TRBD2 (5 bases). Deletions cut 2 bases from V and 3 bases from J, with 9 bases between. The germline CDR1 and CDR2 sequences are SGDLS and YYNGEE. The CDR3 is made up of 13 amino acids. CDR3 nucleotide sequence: TGTGCCAGCAGCGTCGGGGTAGGCTACGAGCAGTACTTC. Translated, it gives CASSVGVGYEQYF. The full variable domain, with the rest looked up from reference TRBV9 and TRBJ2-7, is DSGVTQTPKHLITATGQRVTLRCSPRSGDLSVYWYQQSLDQGLQFLIQYYNGEERAKGNILERFSAQQFPDLHSELNLSSLELGDSALYFCASSVGVGYEQYFGPGTRLTVT.

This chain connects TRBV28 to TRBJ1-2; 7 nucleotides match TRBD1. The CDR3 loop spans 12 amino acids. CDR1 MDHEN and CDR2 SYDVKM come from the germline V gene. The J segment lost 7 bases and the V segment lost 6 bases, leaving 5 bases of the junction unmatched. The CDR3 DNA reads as TGTGCCAGCAGCTTCGACAGGGTTGGCTACACCTTC. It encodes CASSFDRVGYTF.

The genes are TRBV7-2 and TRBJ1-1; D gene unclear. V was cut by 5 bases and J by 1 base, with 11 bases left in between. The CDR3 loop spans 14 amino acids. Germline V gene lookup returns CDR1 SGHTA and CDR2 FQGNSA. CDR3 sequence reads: CASSPRAGNTEAFF. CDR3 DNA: TGTGCCAGCAGCCCCCGAGCCGGGAACACTGAAGCTTTCTTT.

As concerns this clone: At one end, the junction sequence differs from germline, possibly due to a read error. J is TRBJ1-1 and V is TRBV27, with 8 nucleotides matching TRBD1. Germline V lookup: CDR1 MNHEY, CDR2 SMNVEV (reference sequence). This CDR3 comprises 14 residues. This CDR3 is CASRRDRSNTKAFF. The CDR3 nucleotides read TGTGCCAGCAGACGGGACAGGTCGAACACTAAAGCTTTCTTT.

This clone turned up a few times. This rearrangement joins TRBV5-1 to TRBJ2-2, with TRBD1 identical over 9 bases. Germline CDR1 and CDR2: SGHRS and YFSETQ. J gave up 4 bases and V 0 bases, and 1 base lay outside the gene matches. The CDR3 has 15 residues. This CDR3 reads CASSLGDRVTGELFF. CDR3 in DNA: TGCGCCAGCAGCTTGGGGGACAGGGTCACCGGGGAGCTGTTTTTT.